This T cell receptor (beta chain) derives from a study of spatial heterogeneity in lung cancer. Study background: Each time, sequencing found more beta-chain sequences than alpha-chain sequences. For the average unique TCR and UMI combination, more than 9.5 occurrences appeared in raw reads.

This clonotype occurred many times. Sample time point: sample taken at primary tumor resection. The authors sequenced whole RNA from tumor, nontumor lung or frozen PBMC without sorting. The presence of a unique molecular identifier marked each TCR cDNA molecule. TCRdb re-derived calls from the 5' RACE reads in MiXCR, one entry per CDR3 protein. The table lists some 12,000 distinct CDR3 sequences, about 13% of them singletons, with roughly 2.3% in the top ten. Material: PBMCs, obtained at surgery. The TCR comes from a female donor with early-stage non-small cell lung cancer.

The DNA of the CDR3 is TGCAGCGTTGAAGATCCCAGGGTGAATCAGCCCCAGCATTTT. It specifies CSVEDPRVNQPQHF. The V call is TRBV29-1, the J call TRBJ1-5; D may be TRBD1 (5 bases). This CDR3 contains 14 residues. Trimming removed 0 bases from V and 4 bases from J, with 10 bases in between. Germline CDR1 SQVTM, CDR2 ANQGSEA.